A single T cell receptor beta chain is shown here with its context. The CDR3 has 11 amino acids. Germline V lookup: CDR1 SGHRS, CDR2 YFSETQ. The germline V and J ends were trimmed by 4 bases and 7 bases, with 5 bases remaining between them. These data are taken from a study of T cell repertoires in ileal Crohn's disease. Using immunoSEQ multiplex PCR, the repertoire was profiled, and TCRdb retains in-frame clones only, with some absent. The sample consists of under 20,000 clones, approximately 87% of them appearing once. The chain recombines TRBV5-1 with TRBJ2-2, with D unresolved. This TCR was recovered from an adult with Crohn's disease. What was sequenced was ileal tissue. CDR3 sequence reads: CASSAYGELFF. CDR3 DNA sequence: TGCGCCAGCAGCGCCTACGGGGAGCTGTTTTTT.